The rows below give T cell receptor beta chains drawn from one sample of a study of blood T cell repertoires in COVID-19. The assay was immunoSEQ multiplex PCR, and TCRdb's table has in-frame clones only and misses some. The sample has 100,000 to 130,000 clones; approximately 88% are singletons. Sequences were obtained from peripheral blood. The source of these receptors is a man in his fifties with active or convalescent COVID-19. Each CDR3 is given with its conserved first and last residue. A D gene is named only where the DNA matches it firmly. Size values are once, few and many counts, or a class for expanded clones, and some rows have none.

NA TRBJ2-1 TRBV6-1 TRBD2 CASSETLRLAVSSYNEQFF TGTGCCAGCAGTGAAACATTACGACTAGCGGTTAGCTCCTACAATGAGCAGTTCTTC
NA TRBJ1-3 TRBV20-1 NA CSARLVGAIYF TGCAGTGCTCGGCTCGTCGGAGCCATATATTTT
few TRBJ2-6 TRBV19 TRBD1 CASSGTGGSGANVLTF TGTGCCAGTAGTGGGACAGGCGGCTCTGGGGCCAACGTCCTGACTTTC
NA TRBJ2-1 TRBV9 TRBD2 CASSSRLAGGYNEQFF TGTGCCAGCAGCTCCCGACTAGCGGGAGGGTACAATGAGCAGTTCTTC
few TRBJ2-7 TRBV4-3 TRBD2 CASSQGLDDEQYF TGCGCCAGCAGCCAGGGACTAGACGACGAGCAGTACTTC
NA TRBJ1-1 TRBV7-9 TRBD1 CASSPPSMNDRAGTEAFF TGTGCCAGCAGCCCCCCCAGTATGAACGACAGGGCGGGCACTGAAGCTTTCTTT
once TRBJ2-1 TRBV28 NA CASSKGELYNEQFF TGTGCCAGCAGTAAGGGAGAGCTCTACAATGAGCAGTTCTTC
NA TRBJ2-3 TRBV7-8 TRBD1 CASSLVEDRATDTQYF TGTGCCAGCAGCTTAGTCGAGGACAGGGCCACAGATACGCAGTATTTT
NA TRBJ1-6 TRBV19 NA CASKETWTASGSPLHF TGTGCCAGTAAAGAAACTTGGACAGCCTCTGGTTCACCCCTCCACTTT
NA TRBJ1-4 TRBV15 TRBD1 CATSTAGTVRGEKLFF TGTGCCACCAGCACGGCCGGGACAGTGAGGGGTGAAAAACTGTTTTTT
few TRBJ2-7 TRBV4-2 TRBD2 CASSQVTREFHEQYF TGTGCCAGCAGCCAAGTAACGCGGGAGTTCCACGAGCAGTACTTC
NA TRBJ2-7 TRBV5-4 NA CASSLASGEQYF TGTGCCAGCAGCTTGGCATCGGGGGAGCAGTACTTC
NA TRBJ1-1 TRBV7-9 NA CASSSTENTEAFF TGTGCCAGCAGCTCTACAGAGAACACTGAAGCTTTCTTT
NA TRBJ1-1 TRBV6-5 NA CARQLQENTEAFF TGTGCCCGGCAATTACAGGAGAACACTGAAGCTTTCTTT
NA TRBJ2-3 TRBV10-3 TRBD2 CAIRLAGETDTQYF TGTGCCATCAGGCTAGCGGGAGAAACAGATACGCAGTATTTT
NA TRBJ1-3 TRBV11-3 NA CASSYTGTPGTIYF TGTGCCAGCAGCTACACCGGGACACCCGGCACCATATATTTT
NA TRBJ1-2 TRBV28 NA CASSLKGGINGYTF TGTGCCAGCAGTTTAAAGGGCGGGATTAATGGCTACACCTTC
NA TRBJ2-2 TRBV30 TRBD1 CAKTGDTGELFF TGTGCCAAGACAGGGGACACCGGGGAGCTGTTTTTT
NA TRBJ1-6 TRBV7-6 TRBD1 CASSLGSRGQSPLHF TGTGCCAGCAGCTTAGGTTCGAGGGGGCAGTCACCCCTCCACTTT
NA TRBJ1-2 TRBV7-2 TRBD1 CASSLGSSRQGEDGYTF TGTGCCAGCAGCTTAGGGAGCTCAAGACAGGGGGAGGATGGCTACACCTTC
NA TRBJ2-2 TRBV30 NA CAWSEVGRITGELFF TGTGCCTGGAGTGAGGTCGGCAGGATCACCGGGGAGCTGTTTTTT
NA TRBJ1-5 TRBV12-3/TRBV12-4 NA CASSLGGQRPQHF TGTGCCAGCAGTTTAGGTGGGCAGAGGCCCCAGCATTTT
NA TRBJ2-7 TRBV19 NA CASSFTRAEQYF TGTGCCAGTAGTTTCACTAGGGCCGAGCAGTACTTC
NA TRBJ2-7 TRBV2 TRBD1 CASIRDSTYEQYF TGTGCCAGCATCCGGGACAGCACCTACGAGCAGTACTTC
NA TRBJ1-2 TRBV5-1 TRBD1 CASSATRDRGYTF TGCGCCAGCAGCGCCACCCGGGACAGGGGTTACACCTTC
NA TRBJ2-1 TRBV30 TRBD2 CAWSKGLAGGYEQFF TGTGCCTGGAGTAAGGGACTAGCGGGAGGATATGAGCAGTTCTTC
once TRBJ2-1 TRBV28 NA CASSLARSYNEQFF TGTGCCAGCAGTTTGGCTCGCTCCTACAATGAGCAGTTCTTC
NA TRBJ1-1 TRBV27 TRBD1 CASSSRAGQGMSEAFF TGTGCCAGCAGTTCCCGGGCGGGACAGGGTATGTCTGAAGCTTTCTTT
NA TRBJ1-4 TRBV4-3 TRBD1 CASSRVTGATNEKLFF TGCGCCAGCAGCCGAGTCACAGGGGCAACTAATGAAAAACTGTTTTTT
NA TRBJ2-3 TRBV3-1/TRBV3-2 NA CASSQDTSGRTQYF TGTGCCAGCAGCCAAGATACAAGCGGGCGGACGCAGTATTTT
NA TRBJ2-7 TRBV30 TRBD2 CAWRTSGVWSSYEQYF TGTGCCTGGAGAACTAGCGGGGTATGGAGCTCCTACGAGCAGTACTTC
NA TRBJ1-1 TRBV5-1 NA CASSLRYGNTEAFF TGCGCCAGCAGCCTCCGCTATGGGAACACTGAAGCTTTCTTT
NA TRBJ2-1 TRBV5-1 TRBD2 CASSPGLAGGPYNEQFF TGCGCCAGCAGCCCGGGACTAGCGGGAGGGCCATACAATGAGCAGTTCTTC
NA TRBJ1-1 TRBV14 TRBD1 CASRRFRTGQRSNTEAFF TGTGCCAGCAGACGCTTTAGGACAGGACAGAGGTCGAACACTGAAGCTTTCTTT
once TRBJ2-7 TRBV15 TRBD2 CATSLLAGPTYEQYF TGTGCCACCAGCCTACTAGCGGGACCTACCTACGAGCAGTACTTC
NA TRBJ2-3 TRBV3-1/TRBV3-2 NA CASSRGPSTDTQYF TGTGCCAGCAGCCGTGGGCCGAGCACAGATACGCAGTATTTT
NA TRBJ2-4 TRBV11-3 TRBD1 CASSLGQEADIQYF TGTGCCAGCAGCCTGGGACAGGAGGCGGACATTCAGTACTTC
NA TRBJ1-2 TRBV28 NA CASSFRDYGYTF TGTGCCAGCAGTTTTCGCGACTATGGCTACACCTTC
NA TRBJ2-7 TRBV4-3 NA CASSQKYQIYEQYF TGCGCCAGCAGCCAAAAGTACCAGATTTACGAGCAGTACTTC
NA TRBJ2-7 TRBV7-2 NA CASSPGGYEQYF TGTGCCAGCAGCCCCGGCGGCTACGAGCAGTACTTC
NA TRBJ2-7 TRBV9 NA CASSPEVGYEQYF TGTGCCAGCAGCCCAGAGGTGGGCTACGAGCAGTACTTC
NA TRBJ2-5 TRBV7-9 NA CASSLEGRDQETQYF TGTGCCAGCAGCTTGGAGGGCCGAGACCAAGAGACCCAGTACTTC
NA TRBJ1-1 TRBV11-2 TRBD1 CASSQMGTGGTEAFF TGTGCCAGCAGCCAAATGGGCACAGGGGGCACTGAAGCTTTCTTT
NA TRBJ1-2 TRBV5-1 NA CASSLRRTQTNYGYTF TGCGCCAGCAGCTTGCGTCGGACACAGACTAACTATGGCTACACCTTC
NA TRBJ2-1 TRBV15 TRBD2 CATSRTSGPYNEQFF TGTGCCACCAGCAGAACTAGCGGGCCCTACAATGAGCAGTTCTTC
NA TRBJ1-4 TRBV28 NA CASSSPTGPIATNEKLFF TGTGCCAGCAGTTCCCCTACAGGGCCAATCGCAACTAATGAAAAACTGTTTTTT
NA TRBJ2-2 TRBV4-3 NA CASSPDYLNTGELFF TGCGCCAGCAGCCCGGACTACCTGAACACCGGGGAGCTGTTTTTT
NA TRBJ2-1 TRBV19 NA CASSIVSAGDRGNEQFF TGTGCCAGTAGTATAGTATCGGCGGGAGACAGGGGCAATGAGCAGTTCTTC
NA TRBJ2-3 TRBV5-4 TRBD2 CASSLATSGRGDTQYF TGTGCCAGCAGCTTGGCAACTAGCGGGAGGGGTGATACGCAGTATTTT
NA TRBJ2-2 TRBV10-1 NA CASSDPGRGTVTGELFF TGCGCCAGCAGTGACCCCGGCAGGGGAACGGTTACCGGGGAGCTGTTTTTT